The 27 T cell receptor beta chains given below trace back to one sample, sequenced in a study of immune heterogeneity within non-small cell lung tumors. A multiplex PCR containing 32 V primers and 13 J primers was used to amplify TCR beta CDR3. From the multiplex PCR reads, TCRdb called clonotypes with MiXCR, one entry per CDR3 protein. This table holds just over 15,000 distinct CDR3 sequences, over 25% found once. Template was bulk tumor genomic DNA, roughly 580 ng per sample. Several biopsies were spaced far apart within each primary tumor and obtained as surgery took place. Curative surgery was undertaken by patients, who had untreated, newly diagnosed non-small cell lung cancer. Specimen: lung tumor tissue. The receptors come from a man between 40 and 49 years old with non-small cell lung cancer.

This clonotype occurred many times. The chain has TRBV11-3 and TRBJ2-7, with D tentatively TRBD1 or TRBD2 (5 bases each). Germline loops: CDR1 SGHNT, CDR2 YENEEA. CDR3 size: 14 residues. Trimming left V 4 bases short and J 2 bases short, with 12 bases between. The CDR3 DNA sequence: TGTGCCAGCAGCTCGTTCGGGGCCCCCTACGAGCAGTACTTC. This encodes CASSSFGAPYEQYF. The variable domain in full, completed from reference TRBV11-3 and TRBJ2-7, reads EAGVVQSPRYKIIEKKQPVAFWCNPISGHNTLYWYLQNLGQGPELLIRYENEEAVDDSQLPKDRFSAERLKGVDSTLKIQPAELGDSAVYLCASSSFGAPYEQYFGPGTRLTVT.

This clonotype was observed many times. The V and J genes are TRBV2 and TRBJ1-2, with D maybe TRBD1 (6 bases). The CDR3 consists of 15 residues. Per germline, CDR1 SNHLY and CDR2 FYNNEI. Trimming removed 4 bases from V and 4 bases from J, with 16 bases in between. CDR3 nucleotide sequence: TGTGCCAGCAGTGGCGGTTATGACAGGTCCTATGGCTACACCTTC. As protein: CASSGGYDRSYGYTF.

This clonotype was detected only a few times. The chain couples TRBV14 to TRBJ2-2, with 14 nucleotides matching TRBD2. CDR1 and CDR2 from the germline V gene are SGHDN and FVKESK. The length of the CDR3 is 19 residues. The junction had 16 bases not matched to a gene; V was cut back by 5 bases and J by 8 bases. CDR3 nucleotides: TGTGCCAGCAGCAAAAAACCGGGACTAGCGGGAGCCCTTACAGGGGAGCTGTTTTTT. It codes for CASSKKPGLAGALTGELFF.

Judged by abundance, this clonotype is medium-sized (0.01 to 0.1%). The chain couples TRBV5-1 to TRBJ1-5; the D is unclear. The germline V and J ends were trimmed by 0 bases and 0 bases, with 19 bases remaining between them. Per germline, CDR1 SGHRS and CDR2 YFSETQ. CDR3 length: 19 amino acids. The CDR3 loop is CASSLVGLPYIYSNQPQHF. For the CDR3, the DNA is TGCGCCAGCAGCTTGGTAGGGCTGCCCTATATCTATAGCAATCAGCCCCAGCATTTT.

The chain has TRBV19 and TRBJ2-1; the match to TRBD1 covers 9 bases. V lost 10 bases and J lost 1; bases outside the gene matches: 8. The CDR3 has 15 amino acids. Germline V gene data show CDR1 as LNHDA and CDR2 as SQIVND (reference sequence). The DNA for the CDR3 is TGTGCCATTACCAGAGACAGGGGGTCCTACAATGAGCAGTTCTTC. Its translation: CAITRDRGSYNEQFF.

This clonotype was detected ten times or more. V gene TRBV14 combines with J gene TRBJ1-2; TRBD1 aligns across 7 bases. Trimming removed 3 bases from V and 6 bases from J; junction bases left unmatched: 10. The CDR3 is made up of 15 amino acids. Germline loops: CDR1 SGHDN, CDR2 FVKESK. The CDR3 DNA follows: TGTGCCAGCAGCCACCTCAGGGAAGGGGGCGATGGCTACACCTTC. Translation gives CASSHLREGGDGYTF.

This chain uses TRBV7-6 with TRBJ2-1, with 8 bases lining up with TRBD2. The CDR3 has 16 residues. Germline lookup yields CDR1 SGHVS and CDR2 FNYEAQ. V was clipped by 5 bases and J by 16 bases; unmatched bases: 22. CDR3 amino acids: CASSASGREPYNAHFF. CDR3 nucleotides: TGTGCCAGCAGCGCCAGCGGGAGAGAGCCCTACAATGCGCACTTCTTC.

This clonotype was found many times. This chain connects TRBV19 to TRBJ2-3, with unresolved D. The CDR3 totals 14 residues. CDR1 is LNHDA, CDR2 SQIVND, per germline (reference sequence). Trimming left V 10 bases short and J 0 bases short, with 14 bases between. The CDR3 sequence is CATQFSGSTDTQYF. The CDR3 bases are TGTGCCACCCAGTTTTCGGGTAGCACAGATACGCAGTATTTT.

This clonotype was detected ten times or more. The chain couples TRBV12-3 or TRBV12-4 to TRBJ2-6; D is undetermined. Trimming shortened V by 4 bases and J by 4 bases, and 11 bases separated the two germline ends. The CDR3 runs to 15 residues. CDR3 nucleotides: TGTGCCAGCAGTTCCCCCCACTTGGGGGCCAACGTCCTGACTTTC. This gives the protein CASSSPHLGANVLTF.

CDR3 in DNA: TGTGCCTGGACTACCAAACAGGGGAGAGCTTTCTTT. It is translated as CAWTTKQGRAFF. This chain connects TRBV30 to TRBJ1-1, with 7 bases identical to TRBD1. J lost 10 bases, V lost 4 bases, and 9 bases had no gene match. Looked up from germline, CDR1 is GTSNPN and CDR2 is SVGIG (reference sequence). CDR3 length: 12 amino acids.

This clonotype is medium-sized within its sample. The J gene is TRBJ2-7, the V gene TRBV5-1; 8 bases align to TRBD2. CDR3 length equals 14 residues. The germline CDR1 and CDR2 sequences are SGHRS and YFSETQ. The V and J ends lost 3 bases and 3 bases, in that order; junction bases with no gene match: 5. CDR3 residues: CASSSGTSGYEQYF. The CDR3 DNA reads TGCGCCAGCAGCTCCGGGACTAGTGGCTACGAGCAGTACTTC.

On this clonotype itself: A junction boundary mismatches the germline segment, possibly from a read error. In DNA, the CDR3 is TGTGCCAGCACCTTAGATCCCCCCACCGAGGAACGCTCCTATAATTCACCCCTCCACTTT. Encoded protein: CASTLDPPTEERSYNSPLHF. The genes are TRBV11-2 and TRBJ1-6; D call uncertain. The germline V gene encodes CDR1 SGHAT and CDR2 FQNNGV. The CDR3 runs to 20 residues.

The chain joins TRBV6-1 to TRBJ1-4, with D hard to call. This CDR3 has 15 residues. The germline V and J ends were trimmed by 6 bases and 0 bases, with 11 bases remaining between them. Per germline, CDR1 MNHNS and CDR2 SASEGT. The CDR3, as DNA: TGTGCCAGCAGCCCAGGTTGGGCAACTAATGAAAAACTGTTTTTT. Protein sequence: CASSPGWATNEKLFF.

Comment on this clonotype: A much larger clone sits a single nucleotide away, making a read error possible. The chain carries TRBV10-1 and TRBJ1-4, with D unclear. Per germline, CDR1 WNHNN and CDR2 SYGVQD (reference sequence). The CDR3 consists of 17 residues. V was clipped by 2 bases and J by 4 bases, with 17 bases between them. As DNA, the CDR3 is TGCGCCAGCAGTGAGGAATACGACCGGGCTGATAATGAAAAACTGTTTTTT. Translating gives CASSEEYDRADNEKLFF.

The chain combines TRBV20-1 with TRBJ2-3; 7 bases are shared with TRBD1. Germline V lookup: CDR1 DFQATT, CDR2 SNEGSKA (reference sequence). V shed 3 bases, J shed 2 bases, and the junction held 2 bases outside the gene matches. This CDR3 region has 13 residues. CDR3 in amino acids: CSASDRATDTQYF. DNA for the CDR3: TGCAGTGCTAGCGACAGGGCCACAGATACGCAGTATTTT.

V usage is TRBV9 and J usage is TRBJ2-1, with D possibly matching TRBD2 (6 bases). V was clipped by 2 bases and J by 5 bases, with 11 bases between them. The CDR3 is 14 amino acids. Germline values: CDR1 SGDLS, CDR2 YYNGEE. DNA of the CDR3: TGTGCCAGCAGCGTCGGGACTCCAAACAATGAGCAGTTCTTC. Its protein is CASSVGTPNNEQFF.

Concerning this clonotype itself: This may be a read error, as it is one base from a much larger clone. This chain links TRBV10-3 with TRBJ1-4; TRBD1 might be the D (5 bases). CDR1 is ENHRY, CDR2 SYGVKD, per germline. V gave up 10 bases and J gave up 4 bases, with 13 bases separating them. The length of the CDR3 is 13 residues. CDR3: CANSRGHNEKLFF. In DNA form, the CDR3 reads TGTGCCAACTCAAGGGGCCATAATGAAAAACTGTTTTTT.

This clonotype was picked up many times. The chain's CDR3 is CAISEGGVSDTEAFF. CDR3 nucleotides: TGTGCCATCAGTGAGGGAGGGGTGTCGGACACTGAAGCTTTCTTT. V usage is TRBV10-3 and J usage is TRBJ1-1, with D tentatively TRBD1 (5 bases). The ends were cut back, 2 bases at V and 3 bases at J, with 13 bases in the middle. This CDR3 comprises 15 residues. From germline, CDR1 is ENHRY and CDR2 SYGVKD.

A word on this clonotype: It may be a read error: a sequence one base away is much more abundant. The V and J genes are TRBV11-1 and TRBJ2-7; D ambiguous. This CDR3 is 15 amino acids long. The V and J ends lost 6 bases and 2 bases respectively, with 17 bases between them. CDR1 is SGHAT, CDR2 FQDESV, per germline (reference sequence). This CDR3 is CASRIAPVGAYEQYF. Here the CDR3 DNA reads TGTGCCAGCAGAATAGCCCCGGTAGGCGCCTACGAGCAGTACTTC.

This clonotype has a handful of counts. This rearrangement joins TRBV5-1 to TRBJ2-5, with 8 bases that match TRBD1. The CDR3 covers 16 residues. V trimming: 0 bases; J trimming: 4 bases; junction bases outside the gene matches: 8. Germline V lookup: CDR1 SGHRS, CDR2 YFSETQ. This CDR3 is CASSLVGGTGVETQYF. Written as DNA, the CDR3 is TGCGCCAGCAGCTTGGTTGGCGGGACAGGCGTAGAGACCCAGTACTTC.

This clonotype was detected ten times or more. The V gene is TRBV6-1, the J gene TRBJ2-3; TRBD2 aligns across 10 bases. Germline V gene data show CDR1 as MNHNS and CDR2 as SASEGT. V was pared by 8 bases and J by 7 bases, with 12 bases of the junction left unmatched. CDR3 size: 15 residues. CDR3 DNA: TGTGCCAGCTCGGCCCTAGCGGGAGTTGATTATACGCAGTATTTT. This codes for CASSALAGVDYTQYF.

Details on this clonotype: Just one base apart from a much larger clone, this may be a read error. This chain links TRBV4-1 with TRBJ1-3; D gene uncertain. CDR1 and CDR2 (germline): MGHRA, YSYEKL. The CDR3 loop spans 17 amino acids. CDR3 amino acids: CASSQEGSTGSGNTVYF. CDR3 bases: TGCGCCAGCAGCCAAGAAGGATCTACGGGCTCTGGAAACACCGTATATTTT.

This clonotype was detected ten times or more. The rearrangement links TRBV7-2 to TRBJ2-7, with D hard to call. Germline values: CDR1 SGHTA, CDR2 FQGNSA. V lost 3 bases to trimming and J lost 2 bases, with 8 bases between them. There are 13 residues in the CDR3. CDR3 loop: CASSFAKPYEQYF. The CDR3 region has the DNA TGTGCCAGCAGCTTTGCCAAGCCCTACGAGCAGTACTTC.

In its sample, this clonotype is medium-sized. The V and J genes are TRBV24-1 and TRBJ2-7, with D perhaps being TRBD1 or TRBD2 (5 bases each). CDR1 KGHDR and CDR2 SFDVKD come from the germline V gene. The CDR3 is 16 residues long. Trimming cost V 4 bases and J 4 bases, with 19 bases left between them. The CDR3 protein is CATSDKTGTQLYEQYF. CDR3 nucleotide sequence: TGTGCCACCAGTGACAAGACCGGGACCCAACTTTACGAGCAGTACTTC.

The chain carries TRBV10-3 and TRBJ2-2, with a tentative D call TRBD2 (6 bases). Trimming took off 3 bases at V and 8 bases at J, with 16 bases between the two ends. The CDR3 totals 15 residues. CDR1 ENHRY and CDR2 SYGVKD come from the germline V gene. CDR3 sequence (DNA): TGTGCCATCAGTGATGCCGGGACTGCAACGGGGGAGCTGTTTTTT. Its protein is CAISDAGTATGELFF.

This clonotype occurred many times. This rearrangement joins TRBV7-2 to TRBJ2-5; possibly TRBD1 for D (5 bases). CDR1 is SGHTA, CDR2 FQGNSA, per germline. The CDR3 length is 15 residues. The germline V and J ends were trimmed by 1 base and 3 bases, with 12 bases remaining between them. The DNA for the CDR3 is TGTGCCAGCAGCTTAGGGGGTGCAGGGAAAGAGACCCAGTACTTC. Translation gives CASSLGGAGKETQYF.

This clonotype has a count of ten or more. The V call is TRBV7-9, the J call TRBJ2-2, with D unresolved. CDR3 size: 13 residues. The V and J ends lost 5 bases and 3 bases respectively, with 7 bases between them. Germline V lookup: CDR1 SEHNR, CDR2 FQNEAQ (reference sequence). In DNA, the CDR3 is TGTGCCAGCAGCCATGATTACACCGGGGAGCTGTTTTTT. Translating gives CASSHDYTGELFF.